This T cell receptor beta chain was captured in a study of blood T cell repertoires in COVID-19. Study-level background: Acute and convalescent COVID-19 samples came from the United States, Italy and Spain.

Only in-frame clones appear in the TCRdb table, and some are missing; sequencing was by immunoSEQ multiplex PCR. The sample carries about 170,000 clones, around 81% recorded once. Germline trimming cut 6 bases from V and 7 bases from J; bases unmatched to any gene: 8. CDR3 length: 14 amino acids. Per germline, CDR1 SNHLY and CDR2 FYNNEI. Material: peripheral blood. The sequence came from a woman older than 75 with COVID-19, enrolled during active disease. The J gene is TRBJ1-4, the V gene TRBV2; 7 bases are a match to TRBD1. The CDR3 sequence: CASRSGTVSEKLFF. The DNA for the CDR3 is TGTGCCAGCAGGTCCGGGACAGTTTCTGAAAAACTGTTTTTT.